The 7 T cell receptor beta chains below come from one sample, sequenced in a study of CD8 T cells in ankylosing spondylitis. TCRdb passed the 5' RACE reads through MiXCR, listing each CDR3 protein once. The sample lists around 160,000 distinct CDR3 sequences, 11% occurring once. Specimen: blood, either unsorted or a sorted T cell fraction (not recorded which). The receptors originated from a male donor with ankylosing spondylitis or in good health (not recorded which).

This clonotype was counted only a few times. V usage is TRBV5-1 and J usage is TRBJ1-2; 7 bases map to TRBD1. This CDR3 has 14 residues. Losses at the gene ends were 1 base for V and 4 bases for J; bases not matched to a gene: 4. The germline V gene encodes CDR1 SGHRS and CDR2 YFSETQ. DNA for the CDR3: TGCGCCAGCAGCTTGACAGGGGATCGCTATGGCTACACCTTC. Translating it yields CASSLTGDRYGYTF.

Many counts were recorded for this clonotype. The gene calls are TRBV9 and TRBJ1-1, with D tentatively TRBD1 (6 bases). The CDR3 runs 17 residues. Germline CDR1 reads SGDLS; CDR2 reads YYNGEE. Trimming removed 3 bases from V and 4 bases from J, with 22 bases in between. This chain's CDR3 is CASSEPGPLARGTEAFF. In nucleotides, the CDR3 is TGTGCCAGCAGCGAGCCGGGACCCTTGGCCAGGGGCACTGAAGCTTTCTTT.

The CDR3 nucleotides are TGTGCCAGCAGCGTTGGACGGCAAGAGACCCAGTACTTC. Protein sequence: CASSVGRQETQYF. The rearrangement joins TRBV7-9 to TRBJ2-5; D is ambiguous. The V end was cut by 5 bases, the J end by 2 bases, with 9 bases between. CDR1 is SEHNR, CDR2 FQNEAQ, per germline (reference sequence). CDR3 length: 13 amino acids.

This clonotype came up many times. This chain joins TRBV4-1 and TRBJ1-6; 8 bases map to TRBD1. With 4 bases clipped from V and 6 bases from J, the junction kept 8 bases outside the gene matches. The CDR3 extends over 16 amino acids. From germline, CDR1 is MGHRA and CDR2 YSYEKL. The CDR3 loop is CASSLMDRAGNSPLHF. In DNA form, the CDR3 reads TGCGCCAGCAGCCTGATGGACAGGGCGGGTAATTCACCCCTCCACTTT.

This clonotype was observed a few times. The chain employs TRBV19 and TRBJ2-7; D may be TRBD1 (5 bases). The CDR3 has 13 amino acids. V dropped 3 bases and J dropped 0 bases, with 6 bases sitting between them. Per germline, CDR1 LNHDA and CDR2 SQIVND (reference sequence). CDR3 nucleotides: TGTGCCAGTAGTATGACAGTCTCCTACGAGCAGTACTTC. It yields the protein CASSMTVSYEQYF. Full variable domain (outside the CDR3, taken from reference TRBV19 and TRBJ2-7): DGGITQSPKYLFRKEGQNVTLSCEQNLNHDAMYWYRQDPGQGLRLIYYSQIVNDFQKGDIAEGYSVSREKKESFPLTVTSAQKNPTAFYLCASSMTVSYEQYFGPGTRLTVT.

This clonotype was detected ten times or more. CDR3 sequence reads: CSARGQGTYEQYF. DNA for the CDR3: TGCAGTGCTAGAGGACAGGGTACCTACGAGCAGTACTTC. The chain employs TRBV20-1 and TRBJ2-7; 7 bases are shared with TRBD1. With 1 base clipped from V and 2 bases from J, the junction kept 2 bases outside the gene matches. The CDR3 runs to 13 residues. Germline V gene sequence: CDR1 DFQATT, CDR2 SNEGSKA (reference sequence).

The rearrangement uses TRBV7-9 and TRBJ1-5; tentative D call: TRBD1 (5 bases). This CDR3 has 14 residues. V lost 3 bases to trimming and J lost 7 bases, with 13 bases between them. Germline lookup yields CDR1 SEHNR and CDR2 FQNEAQ (reference sequence). Here the CDR3 reads CASSFSGIGQPQHF. CDR3 coding DNA: TGTGCCAGCAGCTTTTCAGGGATCGGGCAGCCCCAGCATTTT.